Listed below are T cell receptor beta chains from one sample, sequenced in a study of beta chain features in type 1 diabetes. Generated by immunoSEQ multiplex PCR, the TCRdb table keeps only in-frame clones and is missing some. Of 120,000 to 150,000 clones listed, around 13% are singletons. Material for sequencing was central memory CD4+ T cells from blood. These receptor sequences come from a man aged 18 to 35 with type 1 diabetes. Both conserved end residues are part of each CDR3. Each record gives: D gene, J gene, V gene, clone size, CDR3 protein, CDR3 DNA. The D gene is left open where the match is weak. Size tells how often a clone was seen (once, few, many) or the class of an expanded clone, and some rows leave it out.

. TRBJ2-3 TRBV4-1 . CASSQNLAADTQYF TGCGCCAGCAGCCAAAACTTAGCGGCAGATACGCAGTATTTT
. TRBJ1-1 TRBV19 . CASTHSLAPASRNTEAFF TGTGCCAGTACCCATAGTTTGGCACCCGCTTCCCGGAACACTGAAGCTTTCTTT
TRBD2 TRBJ2-1 TRBV30 few CAWTSGDYNEQFF TGTGCCTGGACTAGCGGGGACTACAATGAGCAGTTCTTC
. TRBJ2-3 TRBV19 many CASSIQRGDTQYF TGTGCCAGTAGTATCCAGAGGGGGGATACGCAGTATTTT
. TRBJ1-5 TRBV9 . CASSEPRGNQPQHF TGTGCCAGCAGCGAGCCCCGGGGCAATCAGCCCCAGCATTTT
TRBD1 TRBJ2-3 TRBV5-1 . CASSLVQGAAGTQYF TGCGCCAGCAGCTTGGTCCAGGGGGCTGCTGGTACGCAGTATTTT
. TRBJ1-2 TRBV29-1 many CSVERGVERMSFDGYTF TGCAGCGTTGAAAGGGGGGTAGAGAGGATGAGCTTTGATGGCTACACCTTC
TRBD2 TRBJ2-7 TRBV27 . CASSPLTSGGLSYEQYF TGTGCCAGCAGTCCCCTCACTAGCGGGGGCCTTTCCTACGAGCAGTACTTC
. TRBJ2-5 TRBV7-2 . CASRPIRGAETQYF TGTGCCAGCAGACCGATACGGGGGGCAGAGACCCAGTACTTC
TRBD1 TRBJ1-5 TRBV30 . CAWSDKTGVSNQPQHF TGTGCCTGGAGTGATAAGACAGGGGTGAGCAATCAGCCCCAGCATTTT
. TRBJ1-1 TRBV28 . CASTAAKNTEAFF TGTGCCAGCACGGCGGCTAAGAACACTGAAGCTTTCTTT
TRBD1 TRBJ2-7 TRBV25-1 few CASRSGTGSYEQYF TGTGCCAGCAGATCCGGGACAGGATCCTACGAGCAGTACTTC
. TRBJ2-1 TRBV6-5 . CASRPRANNEQFF TGTGCCAGCAGACCCAGGGCCAACAATGAGCAGTTCTTC
TRBD1 TRBJ1-6 TRBV30 . CAWGPLQGADNSPLHF TGTGCCTGGGGGCCGTTACAGGGGGCGGATAATTCACCCCTCCACTTT
. TRBJ2-3 TRBV4-2 few CASSQGQDRDTQYF TGTGCCAGCAGCCAAGGACAGGATCGAGATACGCAGTATTTT
TRBD2 TRBJ2-2 TRBV29-1 . CSVGSGGYAGELFF TGCAGCGTTGGGTCCGGGGGGTATGCCGGGGAGCTGTTTTTT
. TRBJ2-3 TRBV5-1 few CASSLVSTDTQYF TGCGCCAGCAGCTTAGTCAGCACAGATACGCAGTATTTT
TRBD2 TRBJ2-3 TRBV13 few CASSLGLRGSGLAADTQYF TGTGCCAGCAGCTTAGGCCTCCGGGGCAGTGGACTAGCTGCAGATACGCAGTATTTT
. TRBJ2-7 TRBV4-1 . CASSQDWIPSSYEQYF TGCGCCAGCAGCCAAGACTGGATTCCGAGCTCCTACGAGCAGTACTTC
. TRBJ2-1 TRBV7-6 few CASSLQPTSNEQFF TGTGCCAGCAGCTTACAACCGACTAGCAATGAGCAGTTCTTC
. TRBJ1-1 TRBV7-9 . CASSLAPQGWSSTEAFF TGTGCCAGCAGCTTAGCACCACAGGGTTGGTCGAGCACTGAAGCTTTCTTT
. TRBJ1-1 TRBV20-1 . CSARENTEAFF TGCAGTGCTAGGGAAAACACTGAAGCTTTCTTT
. TRBJ2-2 TRBV7-2 few CASSLKGPTNTGELFF TGTGCCAGCAGTTTAAAAGGGCCGACAAACACCGGGGAGCTGTTTTTT
. TRBJ2-3 TRBV5-1 . CASSLATTQGTDTQYF TGCGCCAGCAGCTTGGCCACTACCCAGGGGACAGATACGCAGTATTTT
. TRBJ2-5 TRBV28 few CASSYAGATQETQYF TGTGCCAGCAGTTATGCGGGGGCTACCCAAGAGACCCAGTACTTC
. TRBJ1-1 TRBV2 few CASNWEGWDTEAFF TGTGCCTCCAACTGGGAGGGTTGGGACACTGAAGCTTTCTTT
. TRBJ2-1 TRBV20-1 few CSALLVNEQFF TGCAGTGCCCTACTAGTGAATGAGCAGTTCTTC
TRBD2 TRBJ2-2 TRBV6-5 few CASRDGTSGAGELFF TGTGCCAGCAGGGACGGGACTAGCGGGGCCGGGGAGCTGTTTTTT
TRBD1 TRBJ2-1 TRBV9 . CASSGGQGIYNEQFF TGTGCCAGCAGCGGGGGACAGGGGATTTACAATGAGCAGTTCTTC